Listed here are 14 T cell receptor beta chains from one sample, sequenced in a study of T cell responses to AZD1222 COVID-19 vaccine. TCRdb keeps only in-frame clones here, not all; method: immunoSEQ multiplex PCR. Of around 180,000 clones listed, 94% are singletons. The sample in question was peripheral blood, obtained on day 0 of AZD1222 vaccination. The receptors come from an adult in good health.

The CDR3 sequence: CASSRGRNYGYTF. DNA for the CDR3: TGTGCCAGCAGTCGGGGCCGGAACTATGGCTACACCTTC. The rearrangement joins TRBV5-6 to TRBJ1-2, with D tentatively TRBD1 (5 bases). Germline assignment: CDR1 SGHDT and CDR2 YYEEEE. The CDR3 is 13 residues long. Trimming removed 5 bases at V and 2 bases at J, with 10 bases between.

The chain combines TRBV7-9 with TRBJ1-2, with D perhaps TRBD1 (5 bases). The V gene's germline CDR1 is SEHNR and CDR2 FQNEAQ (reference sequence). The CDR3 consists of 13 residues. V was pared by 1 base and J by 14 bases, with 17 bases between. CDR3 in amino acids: CASSLEFQGGCTF. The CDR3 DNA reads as TGTGCCAGCAGCTTAGAATTCCAGGGAGGTTGTACCTTC.

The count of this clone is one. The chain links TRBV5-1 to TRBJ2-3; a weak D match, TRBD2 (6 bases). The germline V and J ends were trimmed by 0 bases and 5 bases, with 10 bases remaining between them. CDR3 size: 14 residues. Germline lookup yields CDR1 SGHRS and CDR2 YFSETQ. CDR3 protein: CASSLDHGGDTQYF. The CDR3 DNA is TGCGCCAGCAGCTTGGACCACGGGGGAGATACGCAGTATTTT.

CDR3: CASSQAGPSGNTIYF. The CDR3 DNA sequence: TGTGCCAGCAGCCAAGCAGGTCCCTCTGGAAACACCATATATTTT. This rearrangement joins TRBV3-1 (or the pseudogene TRBV3-2) to TRBJ1-3; D call uncertain. Germline V CDR1 and CDR2: LGHDT, YNNKEL (reference sequence). There are 15 residues in the CDR3. Trimming left V 1 base short and J 0 bases short, with 7 bases between.

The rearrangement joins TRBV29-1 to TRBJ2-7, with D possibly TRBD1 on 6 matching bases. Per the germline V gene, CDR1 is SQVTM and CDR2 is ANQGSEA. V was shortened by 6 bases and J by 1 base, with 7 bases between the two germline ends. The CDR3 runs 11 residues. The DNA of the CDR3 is TGCAGCGTGGGACAATCCTACGAGCAGTACTTC. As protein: CSVGQSYEQYF.

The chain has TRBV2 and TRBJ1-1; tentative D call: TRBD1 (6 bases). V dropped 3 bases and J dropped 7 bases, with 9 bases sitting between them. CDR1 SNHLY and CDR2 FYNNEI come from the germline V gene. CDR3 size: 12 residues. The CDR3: CASSEGGDEAFF. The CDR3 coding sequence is TGTGCCAGCAGTGAGGGGGGCGATGAAGCTTTCTTT.

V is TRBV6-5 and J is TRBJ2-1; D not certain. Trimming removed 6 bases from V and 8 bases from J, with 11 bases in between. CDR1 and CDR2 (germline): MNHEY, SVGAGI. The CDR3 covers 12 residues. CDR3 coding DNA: TGTGCCAGCAGAGATTTGGGTCATGAGCAGTTCTTC. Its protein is CASRDLGHEQFF.

CDR3 in amino acids: CASSRRNRGMDTQYF. The CDR3 bases are TGTGCCAGCAGTAGGAGAAACAGGGGGATGGATACGCAGTATTTT. J is TRBJ2-3 and V is TRBV6-5, with 8 bases lining up with TRBD1. The germline CDR1 and CDR2 sequences are MNHEY and SVGAGI. Trimming cost V 5 bases and J 6 bases; bases outside gene matches: 10. The CDR3 spans 15 residues.

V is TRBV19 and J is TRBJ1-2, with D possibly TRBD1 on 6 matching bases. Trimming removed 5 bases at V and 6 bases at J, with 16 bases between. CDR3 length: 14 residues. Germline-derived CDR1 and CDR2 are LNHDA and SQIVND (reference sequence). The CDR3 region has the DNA TGTGCCAGTAGTCGAGAAGGCAGGGGTGATGGCTACACCTTC. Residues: CASSREGRGDGYTF.

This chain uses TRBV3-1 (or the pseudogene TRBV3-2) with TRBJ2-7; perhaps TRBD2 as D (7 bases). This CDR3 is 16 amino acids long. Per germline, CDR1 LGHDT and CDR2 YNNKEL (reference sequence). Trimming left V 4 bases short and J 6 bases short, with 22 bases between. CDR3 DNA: TGTGCCAGCAGCCGACTCGCGGGGGCGGCAGTCTCCGAGCAGTACTTC. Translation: CASSRLAGAAVSEQYF.

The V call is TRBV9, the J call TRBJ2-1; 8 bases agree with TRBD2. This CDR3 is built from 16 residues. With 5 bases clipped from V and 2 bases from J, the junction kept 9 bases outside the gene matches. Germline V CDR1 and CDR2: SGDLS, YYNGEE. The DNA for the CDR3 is TGTGCCAGCAGTGTACTTTCGGGGGGGACCTACAATGAGCAGTTCTTC. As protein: CASSVLSGGTYNEQFF.

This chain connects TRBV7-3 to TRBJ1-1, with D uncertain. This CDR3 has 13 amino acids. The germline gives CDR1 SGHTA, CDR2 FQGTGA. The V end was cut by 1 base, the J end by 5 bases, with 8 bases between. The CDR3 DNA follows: TGTGCCAGCAGCTTAATTCAGGAAACTGAAGCTTTCTTT. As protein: CASSLIQETEAFF.

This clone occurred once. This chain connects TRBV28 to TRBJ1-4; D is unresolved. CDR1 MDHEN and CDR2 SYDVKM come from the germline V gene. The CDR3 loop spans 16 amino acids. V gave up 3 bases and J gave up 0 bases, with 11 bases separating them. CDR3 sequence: CASSFPGVATNEKLFF. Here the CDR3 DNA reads TGTGCCAGCAGTTTTCCCGGGGTTGCAACTAATGAAAAACTGTTTTTT.

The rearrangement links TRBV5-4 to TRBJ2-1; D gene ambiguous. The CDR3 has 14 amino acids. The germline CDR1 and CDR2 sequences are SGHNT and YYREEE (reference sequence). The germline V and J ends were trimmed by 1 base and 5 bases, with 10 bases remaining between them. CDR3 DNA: TGTGCCAGCAGCTTGTCCGGGCAGAACAATGAGCAGTTCTTC. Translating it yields CASSLSGQNNEQFF.